The subject of this entry is one TCR beta chain. Its antigen remains unidentified. Base quality data are lacking; no much larger clone is found one base away. In the prospective study, participants were about 18 to 95 years old, resided in about two dozen geographic areas of the United States, and were enrolled through a virtual design. To assign participants to cohorts, the prospective study relied on clinical history that participants themselves reported in a screening survey and a study questionnaire. Recovered participants in ImmuneRACE Cohort 3 were defined as having two consecutive negative NP/OP PCR tests, clearance from a healthcare professional, or resolution of symptoms. In the prospective study, mobile phlebotomists collected whole blood, serum and a nasopharyngeal or oropharyngeal swab from each participant. Prospective study participants could optionally give additional blood draws and questionnaires over an approximately two-month period. Before DNA extraction, prospective study blood samples were shipped either frozen or at room temperature.

The data derive from a study of blood T cell repertoires in COVID-19 (dated by TCRdb to 2020 to 2022). In the study overall: Samples from collaborators originated in the United States, Italy and Spain and spanned both the acute and convalescent phases of COVID-19. The material from the prospective study consisted of cDNA or gDNA derived from T cells, B-cell-depleted T cells, or PBMCs. Subjects who had been exposed to COVID-19, were actively infected with it, or had recovered from it provided the deeply sampled blood TCRbeta repertoires that made up the dataset. The repertoires were released in a freely available public database intended as a resource for research on the immune response to SARS-CoV-2. The samples were drawn from the first 160 participants of the ongoing ImmuneRACE study and from 1,200 or so subjects provided by 6 global collaborators. The sample metadata nearly always contained a de-identified subject ID, COVID-19 status, age in years and sex. Where available, HLA class I and class II types were obtained from metadata supplied by the sample provider rather than from assay-based typing. The paper as a whole reports these results and caveats: Clinical and demographic metadata were provided uncurated, with the amount varying by source and participant.

The immunoSEQ Assay, a bias-controlled multiplex PCR, was used to amplify TCRbeta CDR3 regions from genomic DNA. Per the original workflow: Within the assay, amplification of reference gene primers was used to estimate how many nucleated cells each sample contained. To quantify the absolute abundance of each unique TCRbeta CDR3 rearrangement, sequence reads were collapsed and filtered. For each sample, productive Simpson clonality was calculated as the square root of Simpson's diversity index across productive rearrangements. What TCRdb holds here is the immuneACCESS table cut down to in-frame rearrangements. Part of the clones is not present; checked against another copy, under half of the missing clones reflect an unresolved V gene, and the others are unexplained. V and J calls and clone size follow that table, whereas D and trimming were derived from the DNA. A total of 450,000 to 500,000 clones appear in this sample, around 90% of them only once. The ten top clones hold 0.7% of the sample.

Trimming removed 0 bases from V and 4 bases from J; the gene matches leave 16 bases unexplained. The germline V gene supplies CDR1 SGHTA and CDR2 FQGTGA. The CDR3 numbers 21 residues from cysteine through phenylalanine. Just the 63-base CDR3 DNA is kept, in frame starting at base 1. The clonotype originates from a woman aged 18-29 years who had recovered from COVID-19. Sample: PBMCs or T cells enriched from blood (not recorded which). The rearrangement joined TRBV7-3 to TRBJ1-5; 12 bases in between match TRBD1. The nucleotides are TGTGCCAGCAGCTTAACGCCTTCTACGGGACAGGGGGCCTTGGGGAATCAGCCCCAGCATTTT. Its translation is CASSLTPSTGQGALGNQPQHF.